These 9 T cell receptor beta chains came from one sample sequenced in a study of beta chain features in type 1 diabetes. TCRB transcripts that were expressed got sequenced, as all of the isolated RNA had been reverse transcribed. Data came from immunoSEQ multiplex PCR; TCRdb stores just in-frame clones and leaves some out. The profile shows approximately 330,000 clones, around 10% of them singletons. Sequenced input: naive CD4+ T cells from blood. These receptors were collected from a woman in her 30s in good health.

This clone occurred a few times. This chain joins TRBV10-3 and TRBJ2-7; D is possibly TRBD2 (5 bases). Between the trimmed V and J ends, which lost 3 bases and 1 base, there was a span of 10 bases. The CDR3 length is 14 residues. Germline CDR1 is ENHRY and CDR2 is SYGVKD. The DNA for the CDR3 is TGTGCCATCAGTGATAATCGGGATTCCTACGAGCAGTACTTC. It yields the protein CAISDNRDSYEQYF.

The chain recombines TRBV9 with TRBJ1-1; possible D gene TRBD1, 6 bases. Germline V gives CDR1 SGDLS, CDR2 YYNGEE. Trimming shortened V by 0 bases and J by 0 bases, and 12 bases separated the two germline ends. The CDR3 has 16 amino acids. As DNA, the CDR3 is TGTGCCAGCAGCGTAGTGGCGGACAGTTTGAACACTGAAGCTTTCTTT. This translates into CASSVVADSLNTEAFF.

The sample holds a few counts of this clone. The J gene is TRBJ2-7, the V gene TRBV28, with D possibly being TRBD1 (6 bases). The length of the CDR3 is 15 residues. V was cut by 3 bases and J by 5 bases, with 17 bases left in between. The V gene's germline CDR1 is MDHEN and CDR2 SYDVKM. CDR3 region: CASSFGQGILHEQYF. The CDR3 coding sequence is TGTGCCAGCAGTTTTGGCCAGGGGATTTTACACGAGCAGTACTTC. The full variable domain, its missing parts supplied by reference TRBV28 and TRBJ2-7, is DVKVTQSSRYLVKRTGEKVFLECVQDMDHENMFWYRQDPGLGLRLIYFSYDVKMKEKGDIPEGYSVSREKKERFSLILESASTNQTSMYLCASSFGQGILHEQYFGPGTRLTVT.

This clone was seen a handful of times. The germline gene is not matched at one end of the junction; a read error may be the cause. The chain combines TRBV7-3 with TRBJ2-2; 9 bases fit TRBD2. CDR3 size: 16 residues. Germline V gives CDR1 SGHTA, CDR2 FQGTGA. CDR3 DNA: TGTGCCAGCAGCCTAACCGGGACTAGCTATACCGGGGAGCTGTTTTTT. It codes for CASSLTGTSYTGELFF.

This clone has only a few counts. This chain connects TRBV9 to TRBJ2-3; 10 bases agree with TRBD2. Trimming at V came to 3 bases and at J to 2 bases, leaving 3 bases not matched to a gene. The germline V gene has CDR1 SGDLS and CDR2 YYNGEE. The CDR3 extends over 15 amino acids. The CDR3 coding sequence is TGTGCCAGCAGCGCACTAGCGGGGAACACAGATACGCAGTATTTT. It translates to CASSALAGNTDTQYF.

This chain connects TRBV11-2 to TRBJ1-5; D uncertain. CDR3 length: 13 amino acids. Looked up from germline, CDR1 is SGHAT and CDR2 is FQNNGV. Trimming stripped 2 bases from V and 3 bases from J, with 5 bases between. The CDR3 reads CASSLTDNQPQHF. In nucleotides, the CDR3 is TGTGCCAGCAGCTTAACTGACAATCAGCCCCAGCATTTT.

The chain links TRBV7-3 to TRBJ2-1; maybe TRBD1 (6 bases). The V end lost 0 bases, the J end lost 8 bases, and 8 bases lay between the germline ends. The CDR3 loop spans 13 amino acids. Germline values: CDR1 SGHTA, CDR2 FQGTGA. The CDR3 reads CASSLTQGYEQFF. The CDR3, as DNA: TGTGCCAGCAGCTTAACCCAGGGGTATGAGCAGTTCTTC.

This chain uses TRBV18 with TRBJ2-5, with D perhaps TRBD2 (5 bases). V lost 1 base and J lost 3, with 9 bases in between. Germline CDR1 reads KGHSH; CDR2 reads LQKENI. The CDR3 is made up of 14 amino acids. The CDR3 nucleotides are TGTGCCAGCTCACCACGGATGAGGGAAGAGACCCAGTACTTC. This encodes CASSPRMREETQYF.

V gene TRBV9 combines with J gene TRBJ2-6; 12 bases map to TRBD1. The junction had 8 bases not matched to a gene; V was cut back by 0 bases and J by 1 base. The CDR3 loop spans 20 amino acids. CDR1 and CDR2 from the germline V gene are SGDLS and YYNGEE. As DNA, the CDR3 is TGTGCCAGCAGCGTAGCCTGGGGGGGACAGGGGGCATCTGGGGCCAACGTCCTGACTTTC. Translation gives CASSVAWGGQGASGANVLTF.